The sequence of this T cell receptor beta chain was determined in a study of cytomegalovirus exposure and HLA in healthy donors. Everyone who donated was a healthy bone marrow donor. On this clone: What it binds is not known.

The V and J ends lost 7 bases and 6 bases respectively, with 10 bases between them. Germline V gene lookup returns CDR1 LNHNV and CDR2 YYDKDF (reference sequence). This CDR3 contains 11 residues. The PCR made use of 60 Vbeta and 13 Jbeta primers. Assay used: immunoSEQ multiplex PCR; TCRdb lists only in-frame clones, some missing. The sample records some 150,000 clones, approximately 79% being singletons. General study points: In a later analysis, TCR beta V- and J-gene trimming showed a link to a missense DCLRE1C variant. Earlier analysis found most TCR beta V segments productive about 90% or about 30% of the time. The authors later found TCR association rates varying by HLA locus, with DRB1 most and HLA-C fewest.

The sequence was collected from a man aged 60 to 69 in good health and CMV-seronegative. Source material: PBMCs. V is TRBV15 and J is TRBJ2-7; D perhaps matches TRBD1 (6 bases). DNA of the CDR3: TGTGCCACCATCCTCAGGGGCGAGCAGTACTTC. It codes for CATILRGEQYF. The full variable domain, completed using reference TRBV15 and TRBJ2-7, is DAMVIQNPRYQVTQFGKPVTLSCSQTLNHNVMYWYQQKSSQAPKLLFHYYDKDFNNEADTPDNFQSRRPNTSFCFLDIRSPGLGDTAMYLCATILRGEQYFGPGTRLTVT.